The next 8 T cell receptor beta chains were all read from a single sample in a study of lymphopenia after photon versus proton radiotherapy. Only in-frame clones appear in the TCRdb table, and some are missing; sequencing was by immunoSEQ multiplex PCR. The sample yields 75,000 or so clones, around 88% seen once. The specimen was peripheral blood, collected from a patient treated with proton-based radiotherapy. The receptors were sampled from a man aged 55-75 years with pancreatic cancer.

The table lists this clone with a few counts. The rearrangement uses TRBV11-2 and TRBJ1-1; possibly TRBD1 for D (5 bases). CDR3 size: 13 residues. The germline V gene has CDR1 SGHAT and CDR2 FQNNGV. V lost 5 bases, J lost 10 bases, and 17 bases lay in between. The CDR3 DNA reads as TGTGCCAGCAGCCTTATGCGGAGGGGAACAGCTTTCTTT. Translated, it gives CASSLMRRGTAFF.

The chain uses TRBV7-6 and TRBJ1-4; D not certain. This CDR3 is built from 12 residues. The V end was cut by 2 bases, the J end by 9 bases, with 7 bases between. The germline V gene has CDR1 SGHVS and CDR2 FNYEAQ. CDR3 loop: CASSLSSQKLFF. For the CDR3, the DNA is TGTGCCAGCAGCTTATCTTCTCAAAAACTGTTTTTT.

The J gene is TRBJ2-3, the V gene TRBV5-1; 7 nucleotides align to TRBD1. Trimming took 3 bases from V and 6 from J; bases not matched to a gene: 13. This CDR3 spans 16 amino acids. Germline CDR1 is SGHRS and CDR2 is YFSETQ. CDR3 DNA sequence: TGCGCCAGCAGCTGGCAGGGGGTTAATTCAGGGGATACGCAGTATTTT. Its translation: CASSWQGVNSGDTQYF.

J is TRBJ2-3 and V is TRBV6-6, with no clear D. Trimming removed 2 bases at V and 1 base at J, with 7 bases between. In germline, CDR1 is MNHNY, CDR2 SVGAGI (reference sequence). This CDR3 has 14 residues. CDR3 sequence reads: CASSYRDRTDTQYF. The CDR3 bases are TGTGCCAGCAGTTACCGTGATCGCACAGATACGCAGTATTTT.

This clone is a singleton in its sample. This rearrangement joins TRBV19 to TRBJ1-3; the match to TRBD1 covers 7 bases. Trimming at V came to 7 bases and at J to 4 bases, leaving 10 bases not matched to a gene. This CDR3 is 15 amino acids long. Germline loops: CDR1 LNHDA, CDR2 SQIVND (reference sequence). CDR3 nucleotides: TGTGCCAGTACCCGACAGGGCGTCTCGGGAAACACCATATATTTT. Protein product: CASTRQGVSGNTIYF. Full variable domain (missing parts from reference TRBV19 and TRBJ1-3): DGGITQSPKYLFRKEGQNVTLSCEQNLNHDAMYWYRQDPGQGLRLIYYSQIVNDFQKGDIAEGYSVSREKKESFPLTVTSAQKNPTAFYLCASTRQGVSGNTIYFGEGSWLTVV.

This clone appeared once. V and J are TRBV30 and TRBJ2-2; 11 bases match TRBD1. Germline trimming cut 1 base from V and 1 base from J; bases unmatched to any gene: 2. CDR3 length: 16 amino acids. The germline gives CDR1 GTSNPN, CDR2 SVGIG (reference sequence). The CDR3 coding sequence is TGTGCCTGGAGTGGGACAGGGGGCCTGAACACCGGGGAGCTGTTTTTT. Translation: CAWSGTGGLNTGELFF.

This chain connects TRBV2 to TRBJ1-2, with D possibly being TRBD1 (5 bases). V was shortened by 5 bases and J by 3 bases, with 13 bases between the two germline ends. CDR3 length: 14 amino acids. Germline V gene lookup returns CDR1 SNHLY and CDR2 FYNNEI. The CDR3 here is CASSPGDNYYGYTF. CDR3 in DNA: TGTGCCAGCAGTCCGGGGGATAACTACTATGGCTACACCTTC.

This clone was recorded only once. V usage is TRBV30 and J usage is TRBJ1-5; 12 bases align to TRBD1. Trimming cost V 0 bases and J 6 bases; bases outside gene matches: 12. The CDR3 loop spans 18 amino acids. Germline lookup yields CDR1 GTSNPN and CDR2 SVGIG (reference sequence). CDR3 nucleotides: TGTGCCTGGAGTGTACACGGGACAGGGGGCCACTTAGGTCAGCCCCAGCATTTT. Its translation: CAWSVHGTGGHLGQPQHF.